The rows below give T cell receptor beta chains drawn from one sample of a study of technical replicates of blood from several donors. Some clones are missing from TCRdb's copy, which holds only in-frame ones; the method was immunoSEQ multiplex PCR. This sample has more than 65,000 clones, with about 92% found just once. The sequencing sample was made of T cells isolated from PBMCs. The source of these receptors is a human donor in good health. Both conserved end residues are part of each CDR3. A D gene is named only where the DNA matches it firmly. Clone size is shown for a subset of rows, as once, few, many or a class of expanded clone.

v_call,d_call,j_call,clone_size,cdr3_aa,cdr3_nt
TRBV7-8,TRBD1,TRBJ1-2,NA,CASSLGRWGQDYGYTF,TGTGCCAGCAGCTTAGGACGGTGGGGACAGGACTATGGCTACACCTTC
TRBV19,TRBD1,TRBJ2-1,NA,CASKDRGQNEQFF,TGTGCCAGTAAAGACAGGGGGCAAAATGAGCAGTTCTTC
TRBV19,NA,TRBJ1-2,NA,CASSIGPGVQYGYTF,TGTGCCAGTAGTATAGGGCCAGGGGTGCAGTATGGCTACACCTTC
TRBV27,TRBD2,TRBJ2-1,NA,CASSSAALAQSYNEQFF,TGTGCCAGCAGTTCCGCTGCACTAGCGCAATCCTACAATGAGCAGTTCTTC
TRBV7-9,NA,TRBJ1-1,few,CASSLGNPGMNTEAFF,TGTGCCAGCAGCTTAGGAAATCCAGGCATGAACACTGAAGCTTTCTTT
TRBV5-4,NA,TRBJ2-1,NA,CASSSDIYNEQFF,TGTGCCAGCAGCTCAGACATCTACAATGAGCAGTTCTTC
TRBV10-3,NA,TRBJ1-2,NA,CAISESETDSYYGYTF,TGTGCCATCAGTGAGTCTGAGACGGATAGCTACTATGGCTACACCTTC
TRBV27,NA,TRBJ2-7,NA,CASSFGGGEQYF,TGTGCCAGCAGTTTTGGAGGCGGCGAGCAGTACTTC
TRBV12-5,TRBD2,TRBJ2-1,NA,CASGPGLAGLGDEQFF,TGTGCTAGTGGTCCTGGACTAGCGGGGCTTGGGGATGAGCAGTTCTTC
TRBV11-2,TRBD1,TRBJ1-1,NA,CASSPRTGTDTEAFF,TGTGCCAGCAGCCCAAGGACAGGGACGGACACTGAAGCTTTCTTT
TRBV5-1,TRBD2,TRBJ2-3,NA,CASGRTSGSTDTQYF,TGCGCCAGCGGAAGGACTAGCGGGAGCACAGATACGCAGTATTTT
TRBV7-6,NA,TRBJ2-1,NA,CASIFAPGSNEQFF,TGTGCCAGCATCTTCGCCCCGGGATCCAATGAGCAGTTCTTC
TRBV11-2,TRBD2,TRBJ2-3,NA,CASSLKRDAISSTDTQYF,TGTGCCAGCAGCCTTAAGCGGGACGCCATATCTAGCACAGATACGCAGTATTTT
TRBV6-5,NA,TRBJ1-4,once,CASTGRLNEKLFF,TGTGCCAGCACCGGCAGGCTAAATGAAAAACTGTTTTTT
TRBV4-1,NA,TRBJ2-7,NA,CASSSSTGKQYF,TGCGCCAGCAGCTCTTCCACAGGAAAGCAGTACTTC
TRBV18,NA,TRBJ2-7,NA,CASSPRDTTYEQYF,TGTGCCAGCTCACCGAGGGACACGACCTACGAGCAGTACTTC
TRBV27,NA,TRBJ1-1,NA,CASSSNREWTEAFF,TGTGCCAGCAGTTCGAACAGGGAATGGACTGAAGCTTTCTTT
TRBV11-2,NA,TRBJ2-7,NA,CASSLGVYEQYF,TGTGCCAGCAGCTTAGGCGTCTACGAGCAGTACTTC
TRBV4-1,NA,TRBJ1-2,NA,CASSLHRDIDYGYTF,TGCGCCAGCAGCCTTCACCGGGACATTGACTATGGCTACACCTTC
TRBV25-1,NA,TRBJ2-7,NA,CATVSNTYEQYF,TGTGCCACCGTGAGTAATACCTACGAGCAGTACTTC
TRBV29-1,TRBD1,TRBJ1-2,NA,CSGGDRGYGYTF,TGCAGCGGCGGGGACAGGGGTTATGGCTACACCTTC
TRBV5-5,NA,TRBJ1-4,NA,CASSPGAMNEKLFF,TGTGCCAGCAGCCCAGGGGCCATGAATGAAAAACTGTTTTTT
TRBV14,TRBD2,TRBJ2-7,NA,CASSPSGRGYEQYF,TGTGCCAGCAGTCCTAGCGGGAGGGGTTACGAGCAGTACTTC
TRBV7-2,TRBD2,TRBJ2-2,NA,CASSLVGTRNTGELFF,TGTGCCAGCAGCCTCGTAGGGACTAGGAACACCGGGGAGCTGTTTTTT
TRBV4-1,NA,TRBJ2-7,NA,CASSQVVDSMGEQYF,TGCGCCAGCAGCCAAGTCGTAGACAGCATGGGCGAGCAGTACTTC
TRBV6-6,TRBD1,TRBJ2-2,NA,CASRRDRQAGELFF,TGTGCCAGCAGGCGGGACAGGCAGGCCGGGGAGCTGTTTTTT
TRBV11-2,TRBD1,TRBJ1-2,NA,CASSLVGGTDGYTF,TGTGCCAGCAGCTTAGTTGGCGGGACAGATGGCTACACCTTC
TRBV2,TRBD1,TRBJ1-1,NA,CASSDQGQGNTEAFF,TGTGCCAGCAGTGACCAGGGACAGGGGAACACTGAAGCTTTCTTT
TRBV27,TRBD1,TRBJ2-3,NA,CASKGQGTDTQYF,TGTGCCAGCAAGGGACAGGGAACAGATACGCAGTATTTT
TRBV29-1,TRBD2,TRBJ2-5,once,CSVLMASGSGGETQYF,TGCAGCGTCCTTATGGCTAGCGGGAGCGGTGGAGAGACCCAGTACTTC
TRBV19,TRBD1,TRBJ2-7,NA,CASSIDRGLEQYF,TGTGCCAGTAGTATAGACAGGGGGCTTGAGCAGTACTTC
TRBV30,NA,TRBJ1-1,NA,CAWSEGGENTEAFF,TGTGCCTGGAGTGAAGGGGGAGAGAACACTGAAGCTTTCTTT
TRBV4-1,NA,TRBJ2-5,NA,CASSQVANQETQYF,TGCGCCAGCAGCCAAGTAGCCAATCAAGAGACCCAGTACTTC
TRBV6-5,NA,TRBJ2-1,NA,CASSGGNEQFF,TGTGCCAGCAGTGGCGGGAATGAGCAGTTCTTC
TRBV7-2,TRBD2,TRBJ2-7,NA,CASSLSIGLAGSPYEQYF,TGTGCCAGCAGCCTAAGTATAGGACTAGCGGGATCTCCCTACGAGCAGTACTTC
TRBV7-2,TRBD2,TRBJ2-7,NA,CASSKREDYEQYF,TGTGCCAGCAGCAAGCGGGAGGATTACGAGCAGTACTTC
TRBV5-1,NA,TRBJ1-1,NA,CASSWGDTEAFF,TGCGCCAGCAGCTGGGGGGACACTGAAGCTTTCTTT
TRBV6-5,TRBD1,TRBJ2-7,NA,CASSGTAYYEQYF,TGTGCCAGCAGTGGGACAGCTTACTACGAGCAGTACTTC
TRBV5-4,NA,TRBJ1-1,NA,CASSLVMGGNTEAFF,TGTGCCAGCAGCTTGGTTATGGGGGGAAACACTGAAGCTTTCTTT
TRBV6-4,NA,TRBJ1-2,once,CASSDRGFGYTF,TGTGCCAGCAGTGACAGGGGGTTTGGCTACACCTTC
TRBV27,NA,TRBJ2-1,NA,CASSFSFSKQFF,TGTGCCAGCAGTTTCAGCTTTAGCAAGCAGTTCTTC
TRBV13,NA,TRBJ2-7,NA,CASSLAPRGGTEQYF,TGTGCCAGCAGCTTAGCCCCCCGGGGCGGGACCGAGCAGTACTTC
TRBV11-2,NA,TRBJ1-5,few,CASSQTGGSNQPQHF,TGTGCCAGCAGCCAGACAGGAGGAAGCAATCAGCCCCAGCATTTT
TRBV27,NA,TRBJ2-7,NA,CASSLTAKNYEQYF,TGTGCCAGCAGTTTGACAGCTAAAAACTACGAGCAGTACTTC
TRBV30,NA,TRBJ2-3,NA,CAWMEGITDTQYF,TGTGCCTGGATGGAGGGGATCACAGATACGCAGTATTTT
TRBV28,NA,TRBJ1-2,NA,CASSPPPGGYTF,TGTGCCAGCAGCCCTCCGCCAGGGGGCTACACCTTC
TRBV19,NA,TRBJ2-5,NA,CASSITVDVETQYF,TGTGCCAGTAGTATCACAGTCGATGTGGAGACCCAGTACTTC
TRBV4-1,TRBD1,TRBJ1-1,NA,CASSLRDSWTEAFF,TGCGCCAGCAGCCTCCGGGACAGTTGGACTGAAGCTTTCTTT
TRBV27,NA,TRBJ1-3,NA,CASSFSNSGNTIYF,TGTGCCAGCAGTTTTTCAAACTCTGGAAACACCATATATTTT
TRBV4-1,NA,TRBJ2-7,NA,CASSQEPGVPYEQYF,TGCGCCAGCAGCCAAGAACCGGGGGTCCCCTACGAGCAGTACTTC
TRBV15,TRBD2,TRBJ2-7,NA,CATSRGLAGAYEQYF,TGTGCCACCAGCAGGGGACTAGCGGGAGCTTACGAGCAGTACTTC
TRBV7-9,NA,TRBJ1-2,NA,CASSRIASGVYGYTF,TGTGCCAGCAGCCGCATCGCCTCAGGGGTTTATGGCTACACCTTC
TRBV6-1,TRBD1,TRBJ1-1,NA,CASSQGVANTEAFF,TGTGCCAGCAGCCAGGGGGTGGCTAACACTGAAGCTTTCTTT
TRBV11-3,TRBD2,TRBJ2-7,NA,CASSARLAGVYEQYF,TGTGCCAGCAGCGCGAGACTAGCGGGAGTGTACGAGCAGTACTTC